This T cell receptor beta chain was found in a study of blood T cell repertoires in COVID-19. Study as a whole: Nucleic acid was either cDNA or gDNA, and it came from T cells, B-cell-depleted T cells, or PBMCs.

The sample holds a few counts of this clone. The trim removed 1 base at V and 1 base at J, leaving 9 bases unmatched. The CDR3 loop spans 18 amino acids. Germline V gene data show CDR1 as LGHDT and CDR2 as YNNKEL (reference sequence). TCRdb's table, derived via immunoSEQ multiplex PCR, lists solely in-frame clones and lacks some. The sample includes over 200,000 clones, roughly 90% seen only once; the top ten take roughly 0.8%. Material for sequencing was peripheral blood. The V call is TRBV3-1 (or the pseudogene TRBV3-2), the J call TRBJ1-1, with 10 bases aligning to TRBD1. The receptor was derived from a woman in her twenties or thirties with acute or convalescent COVID-19. This chain's CDR3 is CASSQVPPGQGTNTEAFF. The DNA of the CDR3 is TGTGCCAGCAGCCAAGTCCCGCCGGGACAGGGGACGAACACTGAAGCTTTCTTT.